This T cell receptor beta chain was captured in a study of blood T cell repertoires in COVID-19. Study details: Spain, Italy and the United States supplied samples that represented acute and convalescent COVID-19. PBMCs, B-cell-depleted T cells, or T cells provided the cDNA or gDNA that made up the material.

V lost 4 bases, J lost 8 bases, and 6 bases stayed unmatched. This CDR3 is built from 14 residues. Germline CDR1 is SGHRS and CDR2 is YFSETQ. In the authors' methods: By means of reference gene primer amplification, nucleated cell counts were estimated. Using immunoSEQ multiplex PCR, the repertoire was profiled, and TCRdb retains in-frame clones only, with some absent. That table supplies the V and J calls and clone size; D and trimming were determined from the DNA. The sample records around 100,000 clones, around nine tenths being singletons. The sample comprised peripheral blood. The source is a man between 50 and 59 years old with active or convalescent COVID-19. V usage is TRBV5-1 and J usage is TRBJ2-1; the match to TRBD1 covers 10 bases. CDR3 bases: TGCGCCAGCAGCCAGGGACAGGGGTTCTATGAGCAGTTCTTC. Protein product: CASSQGQGFYEQFF.